Listed below are T cell receptor beta chains from one sample, sequenced in a study of CD8 T cells in Susac syndrome. TCRdb redid the calling of the immunoSEQ multiplex PCR reads with MiXCR, one entry per CDR3 protein. Of roughly 200,000 distinct CDR3 sequences listed, 95% are singletons. The sample consisted of CD4+ T cells from PBMCs. The receptor source for this set is a human donor with multiple sclerosis. The CDR3 runs from the conserved cysteine through the conserved F or W. D genes are given only for firm matches. The listing skips clone size in some rows; elsewhere it reads once, few, many or a size class.

D gene: .
J gene: TRBJ2-5
CDR3 length: 13
V gene: TRBV2
clone size: .
CDR3 DNA: TGTGCCAGCAGTGAGGAGTTATCAGGGACCCAGTACTTC
CDR3 protein: CASSEELSGTQYF

D gene: .
J gene: TRBJ2-3
CDR3 length: 18
V gene: TRBV5-1
clone size: .
CDR3 DNA: TGCGCCAGCAGCTCCTACACCCGACAGGTGCAGGGCACAGATACGCAGTATTTT
CDR3 protein: CASSSYTRQVQGTDTQYF

D gene: .
J gene: TRBJ2-5
CDR3 length: 12
V gene: TRBV19
clone size: .
CDR3 DNA: TGTGCCAGTACCGGCAGTCAAGAGACCCAGTACTTC
CDR3 protein: CASTGSQETQYF

D gene: .
J gene: TRBJ2-3
CDR3 length: 13
V gene: TRBV12-3/TRBV12-4
clone size: .
CDR3 DNA: TGTGCCAGCAGTTACGGGGGCACAGATACGCAGTATTTT
CDR3 protein: CASSYGGTDTQYF

D gene: .
J gene: TRBJ2-4
CDR3 length: 15
V gene: TRBV18
clone size: .
CDR3 DNA: TGTGCCAGCTCACCACCGAATCTAGCCAAAAACATTCAGTACTTC
CDR3 protein: CASSPPNLAKNIQYF

D gene: .
J gene: TRBJ2-7
CDR3 length: 11
V gene: TRBV6-5
clone size: few
CDR3 DNA: TGTGCCAGCAGTACATCGTACGAGCAGTACTTC
CDR3 protein: CASSTSYEQYF

D gene: TRBD1
J gene: TRBJ2-7
CDR3 length: 14
V gene: TRBV27
clone size: .
CDR3 DNA: TGTGCCAGCAGTTTCTTGGACAGGGGGTCCGAGCAGTACTTC
CDR3 protein: CASSFLDRGSEQYF

D gene: .
J gene: TRBJ2-6
CDR3 length: 15
V gene: TRBV6-6
clone size: .
CDR3 DNA: TGTGCCAGCAGTTACCTTTCGTCTGGGGCCAACGTCCTGACTTTC
CDR3 protein: CASSYLSSGANVLTF

D gene: .
J gene: TRBJ1-5
CDR3 length: 14
V gene: TRBV4-2
clone size: .
CDR3 DNA: TGTGCCAGCAGCCAAGAATTTGGGAATCAGCCCCAGCATTTT
CDR3 protein: CASSQEFGNQPQHF

D gene: .
J gene: TRBJ1-6
CDR3 length: 14
V gene: TRBV21-1
clone size: .
CDR3 DNA: TGTGCCAGCAGCAAAGCGGCAGAGGATTCACCCCTCCACTTT
CDR3 protein: CASSKAAEDSPLHF

D gene: .
J gene: TRBJ1-4
CDR3 length: 15
V gene: TRBV7-2
clone size: .
CDR3 DNA: TGTGCCAGCACCAAAAGTCAGGGGAATAATGAAAAACTGTTTTTT
CDR3 protein: CASTKSQGNNEKLFF

D gene: .
J gene: TRBJ2-1
CDR3 length: 10
V gene: TRBV20-1
clone size: .
CDR3 DNA: TGCAGTGTGGAGGCGAATGAGCAGTTCTTC
CDR3 protein: CSVEANEQFF

D gene: .
J gene: TRBJ2-1
CDR3 length: 14
V gene: TRBV29-1
clone size: .
CDR3 DNA: TGCAGCGTCGATGTTCGGGGTTCCTACAATGAGCAGTTCTTC
CDR3 protein: CSVDVRGSYNEQFF

D gene: .
J gene: TRBJ2-7
CDR3 length: 16
V gene: TRBV10-3
clone size: .
CDR3 DNA: TGTGCCATCAGTGGGAAGGGGGGGACAGTCTCCTACGAGCAGTACTTC
CDR3 protein: CAISGKGGTVSYEQYF

D gene: TRBD2
J gene: TRBJ2-1
CDR3 length: 15
V gene: TRBV24-1
clone size: .
CDR3 DNA: TGTGCCACCAGTCCGGGACTAGCGGATTACAATGAGCAGTTCTTC
CDR3 protein: CATSPGLADYNEQFF

D gene: TRBD1
J gene: TRBJ2-7
CDR3 length: 13
V gene: TRBV7-2
clone size: .
CDR3 DNA: TGTGCCAGCAGCAAACAGGGGGCGATCGAGCAGTACTTC
CDR3 protein: CASSKQGAIEQYF

D gene: .
J gene: TRBJ2-3
CDR3 length: 16
V gene: TRBV15
clone size: once
CDR3 DNA: TGTGCCACCAGCAGAGATCTGTCGGCGGTTACAGATACGCAGTATTTT
CDR3 protein: CATSRDLSAVTDTQYF

D gene: TRBD2
J gene: TRBJ2-1
CDR3 length: 14
V gene: TRBV7-3
clone size: .
CDR3 DNA: TGTGCCAGCGGTTCCGGACTAGCGGGGGACCATCAGTTCTTC
CDR3 protein: CASGSGLAGDHQFF

D gene: .
J gene: TRBJ2-5
CDR3 length: 17
V gene: TRBV20-1
clone size: .
CDR3 DNA: TGCAGTGCTAACCCGTCTGGGGCGGCCATTAGATGGGAGACCCAGTACTTC
CDR3 protein: CSANPSGAAIRWETQYF

D gene: .
J gene: TRBJ1-5
CDR3 length: 13
V gene: TRBV6-2/TRBV6-3
clone size: .
CDR3 DNA: TGTGCCAGCAGTTTTGGACTCCTGAGAGCCCAGCATTTT
CDR3 protein: CASSFGLLRAQHF

D gene: .
J gene: TRBJ1-1
CDR3 length: 17
V gene: TRBV30
clone size: .
CDR3 DNA: TGTGCCTGGAGTTGGGACGGGGGGGCAAGTGGGAACACTGAAGCTTTCTTT
CDR3 protein: CAWSWDGGASGNTEAFF

D gene: TRBD1
J gene: TRBJ1-2
CDR3 length: 15
V gene: TRBV20-1
clone size: .
CDR3 DNA: TGCAGTGCTAGAGCGTCGGCAGGGGGCCAGGATGGCTACACCTTC
CDR3 protein: CSARASAGGQDGYTF

D gene: .
J gene: TRBJ2-5
CDR3 length: 13
V gene: TRBV5-4
clone size: .
CDR3 DNA: TGTGCCGCTGGATCAGAGGAACAAGAGACCCAGTACTTC
CDR3 protein: CAAGSEEQETQYF

D gene: .
J gene: TRBJ1-2
CDR3 length: 14
V gene: TRBV9
clone size: .
CDR3 DNA: TGTGCCAGCAGCGTAGATCAACGTCCACATGGCTACACCTTC
CDR3 protein: CASSVDQRPHGYTF

D gene: .
J gene: TRBJ1-2
CDR3 length: 15
V gene: TRBV12-3/TRBV12-4
clone size: .
CDR3 DNA: TGTGCCAGCAGTTTTGGTACCGTAGCTAACTATGGCTACACCTTC
CDR3 protein: CASSFGTVANYGYTF

D gene: .
J gene: TRBJ1-5
CDR3 length: 13
V gene: TRBV3-1
clone size: .
CDR3 DNA: TGTGCCAGCAGCCAAGACGAGGTTCAGCCCCAGCATTTT
CDR3 protein: CASSQDEVQPQHF

D gene: TRBD2
J gene: TRBJ2-7
CDR3 length: 16
V gene: TRBV5-1
clone size: .
CDR3 DNA: TGCGCCAGCAGCCCACTAGCGGGGGCTAGCTCCTACGAGCAGTACTTC
CDR3 protein: CASSPLAGASSYEQYF

D gene: TRBD1
J gene: TRBJ1-1
CDR3 length: 12
V gene: TRBV29-1
clone size: .
CDR3 DNA: TGCAGCGCTTACAGGGGCGGCCCTGAAGCTTTCTTT
CDR3 protein: CSAYRGGPEAFF

D gene: .
J gene: TRBJ1-6
CDR3 length: 16
V gene: TRBV27
clone size: .
CDR3 DNA: TGTGCCAGCAGTTTAGTTCCAGGCCGCGATAATTCACCCCTCCACTTT
CDR3 protein: CASSLVPGRDNSPLHF

D gene: .
J gene: TRBJ2-5
CDR3 length: 13
V gene: TRBV4-1
clone size: .
CDR3 DNA: TGCGCCAGCAGCCAGTGGACAGAAGAGACCCAGTACTTC
CDR3 protein: CASSQWTEETQYF

D gene: .
J gene: TRBJ2-7
CDR3 length: 22
V gene: TRBV11-1
clone size: once
CDR3 DNA: TGTGCCAGCAGCTTAGCCTTCCCCCGCGGGCAGAGAAGGTTCCATAGCTCCTACGAGCAGTACTTC
CDR3 protein: CASSLAFPRGQRRFHSSYEQYF

D gene: .
J gene: TRBJ2-5
CDR3 length: 14
V gene: TRBV12-3/TRBV12-4
clone size: once
CDR3 DNA: TGTGCCAGCAGTTTGGGGTCTGGCCAAGAGACCCAGTACTTC
CDR3 protein: CASSLGSGQETQYF

D gene: .
J gene: TRBJ1-5
CDR3 length: 14
V gene: TRBV30
clone size: .
CDR3 DNA: TGTGCCTGGAGTCCCGGGGGGTACAATCAGCCCCAGCATTTT
CDR3 protein: CAWSPGGYNQPQHF

D gene: .
J gene: TRBJ1-1
CDR3 length: 14
V gene: TRBV7-9
clone size: .
CDR3 DNA: TGTGCCAGCAGCTCAGATACGTCGAACACTGAAGCTTTCTTT
CDR3 protein: CASSSDTSNTEAFF

D gene: TRBD1
J gene: TRBJ1-2
CDR3 length: 15
V gene: TRBV19
clone size: .
CDR3 DNA: TGTGCCAGTAGTCAGACTACAGGGGCTCGCTATGGCTACACCTTC
CDR3 protein: CASSQTTGARYGYTF

D gene: .
J gene: TRBJ1-3
CDR3 length: 13
V gene: TRBV11-2
clone size: .
CDR3 DNA: TGTGCCAGCAGCCCGAGATCTGGAAACACCATATATTTT
CDR3 protein: CASSPRSGNTIYF

D gene: TRBD1
J gene: TRBJ1-1
CDR3 length: 19
V gene: TRBV30
clone size: .
CDR3 DNA: TGTGCCTGGAGTGTACAACGCGGACAGGTCGGTTTGCTCGGAACTGAAGCTTTCTTT
CDR3 protein: CAWSVQRGQVGLLGTEAFF

D gene: .
J gene: TRBJ1-1
CDR3 length: 12
V gene: TRBV3-1
clone size: .
CDR3 DNA: TGTGCCAGCTCAGAGCAGGGGACTGAAGCTTTCTTT
CDR3 protein: CASSEQGTEAFF

D gene: TRBD1
J gene: TRBJ1-4
CDR3 length: 15
V gene: TRBV15
clone size: .
CDR3 DNA: TGTGCCACCCTGCTAGGGGACAGGGGGACGGAAAAACTGTTTTTT
CDR3 protein: CATLLGDRGTEKLFF

D gene: .
J gene: TRBJ2-6
CDR3 length: 17
V gene: TRBV2
clone size: .
CDR3 DNA: TGTGCCAGCAACGCCGCCACCTACCCTGGAGGGGCCAACGTCCTGACTTTC
CDR3 protein: CASNAATYPGGANVLTF

D gene: TRBD2
J gene: TRBJ2-7
CDR3 length: 12
V gene: TRBV2
clone size: .
CDR3 DNA: TGTGCCCGCTCTAGCGGGGGTTACGAGCAGTACTTC
CDR3 protein: CARSSGGYEQYF

D gene: TRBD2
J gene: TRBJ2-3
CDR3 length: 20
V gene: TRBV11-1
clone size: .
CDR3 DNA: TGTGCCAGCAGCTTACCCGGGACTAGCGGGGGACCCAATCCCACAGATACGCAGTATTTT
CDR3 protein: CASSLPGTSGGPNPTDTQYF

D gene: .
J gene: TRBJ2-5
CDR3 length: 15
V gene: TRBV7-9
clone size: .
CDR3 DNA: TGTGCCAGCAGCTTAGGTGGGGGGGCCGCGGAGACCCAGTACTTC
CDR3 protein: CASSLGGGAAETQYF

D gene: TRBD1
J gene: TRBJ1-2
CDR3 length: 15
V gene: TRBV20-1
clone size: .
CDR3 DNA: TGCAGTGCAAACCGACCGGGACAGGGCAGGGAAGGCTACACCTTC
CDR3 protein: CSANRPGQGREGYTF

D gene: .
J gene: TRBJ2-7
CDR3 length: 12
V gene: TRBV20-1
clone size: .
CDR3 DNA: TGCAGTGCTAGCCCCGGACGTAACGAGCAGTACTTC
CDR3 protein: CSASPGRNEQYF